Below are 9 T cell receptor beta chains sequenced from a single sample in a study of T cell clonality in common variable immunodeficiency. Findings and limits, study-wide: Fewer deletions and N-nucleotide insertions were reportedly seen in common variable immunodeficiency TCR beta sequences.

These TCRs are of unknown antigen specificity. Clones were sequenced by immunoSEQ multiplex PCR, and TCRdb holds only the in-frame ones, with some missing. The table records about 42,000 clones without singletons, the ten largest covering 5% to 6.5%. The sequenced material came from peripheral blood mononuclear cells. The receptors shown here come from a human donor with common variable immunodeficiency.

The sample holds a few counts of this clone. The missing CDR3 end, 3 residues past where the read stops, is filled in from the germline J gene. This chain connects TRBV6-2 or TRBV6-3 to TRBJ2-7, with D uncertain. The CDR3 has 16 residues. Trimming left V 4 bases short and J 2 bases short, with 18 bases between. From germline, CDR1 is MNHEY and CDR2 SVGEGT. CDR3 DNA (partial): TGTGCCAGCAGTTCTCGCGATACGTTCATCACCTACGAG. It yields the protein CASSSRDTFITYE. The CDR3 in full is CASSSRDTFITYEQYF.

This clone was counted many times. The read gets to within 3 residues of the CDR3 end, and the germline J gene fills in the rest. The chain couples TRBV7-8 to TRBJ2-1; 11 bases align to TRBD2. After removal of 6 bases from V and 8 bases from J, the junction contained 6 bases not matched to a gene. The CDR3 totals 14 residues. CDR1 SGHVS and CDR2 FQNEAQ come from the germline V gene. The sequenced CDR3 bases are TGTGCCAGCAGGACTAGCGGGAATAGGGATGAG. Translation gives CASRTSGNRDE. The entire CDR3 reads CASRTSGNRDEQFF.

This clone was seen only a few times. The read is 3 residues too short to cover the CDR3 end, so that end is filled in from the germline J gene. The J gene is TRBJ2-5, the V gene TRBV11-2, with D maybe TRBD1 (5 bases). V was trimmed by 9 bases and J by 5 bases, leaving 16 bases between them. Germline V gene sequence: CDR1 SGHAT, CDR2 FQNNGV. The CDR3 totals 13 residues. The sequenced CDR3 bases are TGTGCCAGTTCTGGGGCGTCTGCGGAGACC. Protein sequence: CASSGASAET. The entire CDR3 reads CASSGASAETQYF.

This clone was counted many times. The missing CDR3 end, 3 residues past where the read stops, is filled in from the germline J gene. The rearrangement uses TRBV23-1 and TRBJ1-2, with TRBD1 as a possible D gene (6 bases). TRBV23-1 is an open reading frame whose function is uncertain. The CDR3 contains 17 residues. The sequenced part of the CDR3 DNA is TGCGCCAGCAGTCCAGTGTGCTTAGGACAGCCAAGTGAGGGC. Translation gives CASSPVCLGQPSEG. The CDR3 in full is CASSPVCLGQPSEGYTF.

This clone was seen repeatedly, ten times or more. The covered CDR3 bases are TGCGCCAGCAGTGAGGGCGATGGACTAGCGGAAGAGACC. Amino acids: CASSEGDGLAEET. In full, the CDR3 reads CASSEGDGLAEETQYF. The rearrangement uses TRBV10-1 and TRBJ2-5; 10 bases are shared with TRBD2. From the germline J gene comes the end of the CDR3, since the read stops 3 residues before it. The CDR3 consists of 16 residues. Germline CDR1 and CDR2: WNHNN and SYGVQD (reference sequence). J gave up 3 bases and V 2 bases, and 6 bases lay outside the gene matches.

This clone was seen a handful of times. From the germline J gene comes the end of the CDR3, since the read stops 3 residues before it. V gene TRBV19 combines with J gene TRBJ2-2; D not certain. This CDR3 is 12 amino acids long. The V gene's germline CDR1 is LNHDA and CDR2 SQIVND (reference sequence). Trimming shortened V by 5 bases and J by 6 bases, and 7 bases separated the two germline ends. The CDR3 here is CASSPRPGELFF. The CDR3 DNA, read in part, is TGTGCCAGTAGTCCCCGTCCCGGGGAG.

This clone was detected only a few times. The CDR3 sequence: CASRGPGGNTGELFF. The sequenced CDR3 bases are TGTGCCAGCAGGGGGCCCGGGGGGAACACCGGGGAG. The chain combines TRBV2 with TRBJ2-2, with D possibly matching TRBD2 (6 bases). The read ends 3 residues shy of where the CDR3 ends; the end is completed using the germline J gene. This CDR3 has 15 residues. CDR1 is SNHLY, CDR2 FYNNEI, per germline. Trimming removed 6 bases at V and 1 base at J, with 12 bases between.

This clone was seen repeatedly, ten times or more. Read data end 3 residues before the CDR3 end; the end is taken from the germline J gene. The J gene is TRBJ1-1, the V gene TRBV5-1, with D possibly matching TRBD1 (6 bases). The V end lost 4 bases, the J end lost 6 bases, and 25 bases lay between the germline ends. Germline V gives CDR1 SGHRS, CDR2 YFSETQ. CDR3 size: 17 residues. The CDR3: CASSLSPGAYVGSEAFF. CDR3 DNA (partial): TGCGCCAGCAGCCTGTCTCCAGGGGCGTACGTAGGCTCTGAA. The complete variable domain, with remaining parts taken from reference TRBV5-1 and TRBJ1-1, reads KAGVTQTPRYLIKTRGQQVTLSCSPISGHRSVSWYQQTPGQGLQFLFEYFSETQRNKGNFPGRFSGRQFSNSRSEMNVSTLELGDSALYLCASSLSPGAYVGSEAFFGQGTRLTVV.

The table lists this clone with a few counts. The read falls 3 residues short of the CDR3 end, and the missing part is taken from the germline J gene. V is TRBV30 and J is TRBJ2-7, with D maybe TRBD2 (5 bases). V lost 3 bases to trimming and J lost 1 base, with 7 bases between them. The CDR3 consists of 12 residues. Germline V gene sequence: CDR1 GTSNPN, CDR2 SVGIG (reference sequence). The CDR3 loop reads CAWSEGSYEQYF. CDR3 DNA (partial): TGTGCCTGGAGCGAGGGTTCCTACGAG.